The clone carrying this T cell receptor (beta chain) was seen repeatedly, ten times or more. Its target is unknown. TCRdb passed the 5' RACE reads through MiXCR, listing each CDR3 protein once. The table has approximately 250,000 distinct CDR3 sequences, approximately 6.7% seen once; the top ten hold about 0.95%. These data are taken from a study of T cells after yellow fever vaccination. The V and J ends lost 4 bases and 3 bases respectively, with 13 bases between them. The CDR3 contains 14 residues. Germline loops: CDR1 SQVTM, CDR2 ANQGSEA. Study-level findings and limits: Abundant clonotypes from the bulk population could contaminate FACS-sorted repertoires. In post-booster samples, most primary-vaccination clones reappeared (around 95% CD4, 70% to 90% CD8). Compared with primary, the secondary response was weaker and peaked at day 5, not 15.

The TCR sequence derives from a young man who received the YFV17D yellow fever vaccine. The sequences come from CD4+ T cells sorted from PBMCs, collected on the day of the yellow fever booster vaccination. The chain has TRBV29-1 and TRBJ2-4, with D perhaps TRBD2 (6 bases). CDR3 amino acids: CSVGGEFGKNIQYF. As DNA, the CDR3 is TGCAGCGTTGGCGGGGAATTTGGCAAAAACATTCAGTACTTC.